A selection of T cell receptor beta chains follows, all from one sample in a study of cytomegalovirus exposure and HLA in healthy donors. Produced via immunoSEQ multiplex PCR; TCRdb's table is partial and in-frame only. The repertoire table contains about 64,000 clones. Sequencing was done on a sample of PBMCs. The receptors derive from a woman under 30 in good health and CMV-seronegative. Both conserved end residues are part of each CDR3. The order of the fields is V gene, D gene, J gene, CDR3 protein, CDR3 DNA. The D gene is left open where the match is weak.

V gene: TRBV18; D gene: TRBD1; J gene: TRBJ1-6; CDR3 protein: CASPMDRENSPLHF; CDR3 DNA: TGTGCCAGCCCAATGGACAGGGAAAATTCACCCCTCCACTTT
V gene: TRBV19; D gene: .; J gene: TRBJ1-5; CDR3 protein: CASIAGGGTFNQPQHF; CDR3 DNA: TGTGCCAGTATCGCGGGGGGAGGGACCTTTAATCAGCCCCAGCATTTT
V gene: TRBV30; D gene: .; J gene: TRBJ1-1; CDR3 protein: CAWSGERGNTEAFF; CDR3 DNA: TGTGCCTGGAGTGGAGAAAGGGGGAACACTGAAGCTTTCTTT
V gene: TRBV15; D gene: TRBD1; J gene: TRBJ2-7; CDR3 protein: CATSREFPGTGYEQYF; CDR3 DNA: TGTGCCACCAGCAGAGAATTCCCCGGGACAGGCTACGAGCAGTACTTC
V gene: TRBV4-1; D gene: .; J gene: TRBJ1-1; CDR3 protein: CASSQEHGLVEAFF; CDR3 DNA: TGCGCCAGCAGCCAAGAACACGGGTTGGTTGAAGCTTTCTTT
V gene: TRBV25-1; D gene: TRBD1; J gene: TRBJ2-7; CDR3 protein: CASSVIVPGQLLYEQYF; CDR3 DNA: TGTGCCAGCAGTGTAATCGTACCGGGACAGCTTTTGTACGAGCAGTACTTC
V gene: TRBV7-9; D gene: TRBD1; J gene: TRBJ1-2; CDR3 protein: CASSPSDRGSYGYTF; CDR3 DNA: TGTGCCAGCAGCCCCTCGGACAGGGGTAGCTATGGCTACACCTTC
V gene: TRBV18; D gene: TRBD1; J gene: TRBJ2-7; CDR3 protein: CASSSQGPPYEQYF; CDR3 DNA: TGTGCCAGCTCGTCACAGGGGCCCCCCTACGAGCAGTACTTC
V gene: TRBV25-1; D gene: TRBD1; J gene: TRBJ2-1; CDR3 protein: CASSGQGNEQFF; CDR3 DNA: TGTGCCAGCAGTGGACAGGGCAATGAGCAGTTCTTC
V gene: TRBV10-3; D gene: .; J gene: TRBJ1-1; CDR3 protein: CAISSQENTEAFF; CDR3 DNA: TGTGCCATCAGTTCCCAGGAGAACACTGAAGCTTTCTTT
V gene: TRBV19; D gene: .; J gene: TRBJ2-3; CDR3 protein: CASRSLEESDTQYF; CDR3 DNA: TGTGCCAGTAGATCATTGGAGGAGTCAGATACGCAGTATTTT
V gene: TRBV28; D gene: .; J gene: TRBJ1-1; CDR3 protein: CASLPRGDMNTEAFF; CDR3 DNA: TGTGCCAGTCTCCCTCGGGGAGACATGAACACTGAAGCTTTCTTT
V gene: TRBV27; D gene: TRBD1; J gene: TRBJ2-7; CDR3 protein: CASSLYVGGTGEQYF; CDR3 DNA: TGTGCCAGCAGTTTATATGTGGGCGGGACAGGCGAGCAGTACTTC
V gene: TRBV7-9; D gene: TRBD2; J gene: TRBJ2-7; CDR3 protein: CASSSSRLAGGYYEQYF; CDR3 DNA: TGTGCCAGCAGCTCGAGCCGACTAGCGGGAGGTTACTACGAGCAGTACTTC
V gene: TRBV6-1; D gene: TRBD1; J gene: TRBJ1-6; CDR3 protein: CASSDLQGAPGLHF; CDR3 DNA: TGTGCCAGCAGTGATCTACAGGGGGCCCCGGGACTCCACTTT
V gene: TRBV30; D gene: TRBD1; J gene: TRBJ2-7; CDR3 protein: CAWSSLTTGALFEQYF; CDR3 DNA: TGTGCCTGGAGTTCCCTAACGACAGGGGCGTTATTCGAGCAGTACTTC
V gene: TRBV30; D gene: .; J gene: TRBJ1-1; CDR3 protein: CAWSVQPRGGITEAFF; CDR3 DNA: TGTGCCTGGAGTGTACAACCTAGGGGGGGCATCACTGAAGCTTTCTTT